This T cell receptor beta chain was captured in a study of blood T cell repertoires in COVID-19. Overall study: Sources were T cells, B-cell-depleted T cells, or PBMCs; the material itself was cDNA or gDNA.

Germline CDR1 reads SNHLY; CDR2 reads FYNNEI. Trimming took 6 bases from V and 3 from J, leaving 12 bases between them. The CDR3 has 14 residues. Original data processing: Estimation of nucleated cell counts relied on the amplification of reference gene primers. Sequencing used immunoSEQ multiplex PCR; TCRdb keeps in-frame clones, though not all of them. That table is the source of V, J and clone size, and D and trimming were worked out from the DNA. The table has fewer than 90,000 clones, 75% to 85% seen once. This clone has a handful of counts. V is TRBV2 and J is TRBJ1-5; D is possibly TRBD1 (6 bases). Sequences were obtained from peripheral blood. This clonotype was sampled from a woman over 75 with acute or convalescent COVID-19. The CDR3 DNA sequence: TGTGCCAGCAGAGAGAACAGGGACAATCAGCCCCAGCATTTT. This codes for CASRENRDNQPQHF.